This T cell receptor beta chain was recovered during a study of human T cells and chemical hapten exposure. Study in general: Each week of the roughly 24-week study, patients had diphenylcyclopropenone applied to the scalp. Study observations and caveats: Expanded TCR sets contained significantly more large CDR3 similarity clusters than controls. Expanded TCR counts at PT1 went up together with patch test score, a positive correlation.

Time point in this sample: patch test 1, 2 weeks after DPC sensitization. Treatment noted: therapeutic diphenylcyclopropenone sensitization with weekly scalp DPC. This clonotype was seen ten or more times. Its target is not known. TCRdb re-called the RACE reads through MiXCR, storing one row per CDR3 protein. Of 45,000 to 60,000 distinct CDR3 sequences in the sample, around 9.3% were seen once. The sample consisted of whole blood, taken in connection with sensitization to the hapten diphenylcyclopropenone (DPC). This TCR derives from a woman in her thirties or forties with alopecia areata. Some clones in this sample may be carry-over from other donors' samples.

This CDR3 is CASSQPGLPNQPQHF. For the CDR3, the DNA is TGCGCCAGCAGCCAACCGGGACTCCCGAATCAGCCCCAGCATTTT. This chain uses TRBV4-1 with TRBJ1-5; the D gene is possibly TRBD1 (5 bases). Germline CDR1 and CDR2: MGHRA and YSYEKL. CDR3 size: 15 residues. Trimming shortened V by 2 bases and J by 4 bases, and 12 bases separated the two germline ends.